This TCR beta chain was sequenced for a study of control samples from healthy donors and cancer patients. Germline V CDR1 and CDR2: MGHRA, YSYEKL. CDR3 size: 13 residues. V lost 4 bases, J lost 4 bases, and 10 bases lay in between. Measured with immunoSEQ multiplex PCR; TCRdb has only the in-frame clones, and not every one. The sample carries approximately 70,000 clones, approximately 87% recorded once. The sequencing input was blood. The gene calls are TRBV4-1 and TRBJ1-1; D is perhaps TRBD1 (5 bases). This receptor was obtained from a man aged 45-65 years in good health. This chain's CDR3 is CASSPSRGTEAFF. The DNA for the CDR3 is TGCGCCAGCAGCCCTTCGAGGGGCACTGAAGCTTTCTTT.